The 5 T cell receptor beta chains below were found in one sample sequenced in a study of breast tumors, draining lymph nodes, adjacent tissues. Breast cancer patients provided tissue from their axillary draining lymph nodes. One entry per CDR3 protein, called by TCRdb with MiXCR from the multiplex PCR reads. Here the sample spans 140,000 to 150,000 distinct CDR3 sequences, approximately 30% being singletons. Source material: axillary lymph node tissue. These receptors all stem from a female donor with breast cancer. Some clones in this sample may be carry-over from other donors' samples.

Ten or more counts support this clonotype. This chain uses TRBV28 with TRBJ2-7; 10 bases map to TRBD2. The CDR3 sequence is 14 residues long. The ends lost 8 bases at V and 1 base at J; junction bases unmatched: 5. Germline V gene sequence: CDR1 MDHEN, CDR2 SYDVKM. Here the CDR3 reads CASVGTSESYEQYF. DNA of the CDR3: TGTGCCAGCGTAGGGACTAGCGAGTCCTACGAGCAGTACTTC.

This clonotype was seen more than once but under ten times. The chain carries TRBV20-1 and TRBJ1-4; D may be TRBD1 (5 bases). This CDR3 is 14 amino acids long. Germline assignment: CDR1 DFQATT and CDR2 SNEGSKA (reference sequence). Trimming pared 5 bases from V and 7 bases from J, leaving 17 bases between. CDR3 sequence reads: CSAQGDRGGEKLFF. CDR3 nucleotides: TGCAGTGCTCAAGGGGACCGGGGAGGTGAAAAACTGTTTTTT.

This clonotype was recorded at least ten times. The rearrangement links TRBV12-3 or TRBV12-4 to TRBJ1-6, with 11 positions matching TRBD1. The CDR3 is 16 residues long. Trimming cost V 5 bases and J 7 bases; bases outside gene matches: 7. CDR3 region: CASSLGQGAKNSPLHF. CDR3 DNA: TGTGCCAGCAGTCTAGGACAGGGGGCTAAAAATTCACCCCTCCACTTT.

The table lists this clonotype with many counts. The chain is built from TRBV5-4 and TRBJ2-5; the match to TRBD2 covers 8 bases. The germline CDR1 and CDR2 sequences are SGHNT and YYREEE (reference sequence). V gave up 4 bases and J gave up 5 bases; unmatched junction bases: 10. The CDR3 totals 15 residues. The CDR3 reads CASSPDGGARETQYF. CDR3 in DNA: TGTGCCAGCAGCCCCGACGGGGGGGCCCGGGAGACCCAGTACTTC.

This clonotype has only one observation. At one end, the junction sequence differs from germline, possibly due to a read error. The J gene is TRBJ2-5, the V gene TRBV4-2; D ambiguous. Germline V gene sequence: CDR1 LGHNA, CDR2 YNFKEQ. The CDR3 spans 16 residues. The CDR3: CASGQDVGLNRETQYF. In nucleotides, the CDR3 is TGTGCCAGCGGCCAAGATGTGGGCCTAAATAGGGAGACCCAGTACTTC.